This T cell receptor beta chain stems from a study of Ad26.COV2.S vaccination and SARS-CoV-2 variants. Overall study results and limits: It was reported that spike-specific CD8+ and CD4+ T cell responses were substantially broad after vaccination. The TCR breadth and depth analyses may have produced an underestimate of total T cell responses.

Treatment defined: around 19 received Ad26.COV2.S at low or high dose, single or two shots; five or six received placebo; per-sample allocation not given. It was on day 63 after the first vaccine or placebo injection that samples were taken. The method was immunoSEQ multiplex PCR; TCRdb's version includes in-frame clones alone and lacks a portion of them. Of around 320,000 clones in the sample, about 82% were seen once. Worth noting for this clone: The target antigen is unknown.

The CDR3 loop spans 13 amino acids. V lost 8 bases and J lost 4, with 15 bases in between. Germline assignment: CDR1 SNHLY and CDR2 FYNNEI. The receptor comes from a person between 18 and 65 years old who received the Ad26.COV2.S COVID-19 vaccine or a placebo. This chain links TRBV2 with TRBJ2-7; tentative D call: TRBD2 (6 bases). Here the sequenced sample was peripheral blood, taken in a trial of Ad26.COV2.S vaccine versus placebo. CDR3 amino acids: CASVVEGGYEQYF. CDR3 nucleotides: TGTGCCAGCGTCGTGGAGGGCGGTTACGAGCAGTACTTC. Together with reference TRBV2 and TRBJ2-7, the CDR3 gives the full variable domain: EPEVTQTPSHQVTQMGQEVILRCVPISNHLYFYWYRQILGQKVEFLVSFYNNEISEKSEIFDDQFSVERPDGSNFTLKIRSTKLEDSAMYFCASVVEGGYEQYFGPGTRLTVT.